The 11 T cell receptor beta chains in this list originate from one sample, sequenced in a study of OX40 agonist ivuxolimab in advanced cancers. TCRdb's table, derived via immunoSEQ multiplex PCR, lists solely in-frame clones and lacks some. The repertoire holds 100,000 or so clones, approximately 95% seen once, with just over 2% in the top ten. This specimen consisted of CD4+ or CD8+ T cells sorted from blood, obtained in a trial of the OX40 agonist ivuxolimab. These receptors originate from an adult with an advanced solid tumor such as melanoma, head and neck, liver or kidney cancer.

The genes are TRBV28 and TRBJ1-2; TRBD1 might be the D (5 bases). Trimming pared 2 bases from V and 8 bases from J, leaving 9 bases between. The CDR3 loop spans 12 amino acids. Germline values: CDR1 MDHEN, CDR2 SYDVKM. This chain's CDR3 is CASSLQGEGYTF. CDR3 in DNA: TGTGCCAGCAGTTTACAGGGTGAGGGCTACACCTTC.

Note on this clone: One end of the junction fails to match germline, which may point to a read error. The chain couples TRBV7-3 to TRBJ2-3; 12 bases are shared with TRBD2. This CDR3 is built from 16 residues. The germline gives CDR1 SGHTA, CDR2 FQGTGA. CDR3 sequence: CASSSLTSGSKDTQYF. CDR3 nucleotide sequence: TGTGCCAGCAGCTCCTTGACTAGCGGGAGCAAAGATACGCAGTATTTT.

The chain is built from TRBV15 and TRBJ1-5, with D unclear. Germline lookup yields CDR1 LNHNV and CDR2 YYDKDF (reference sequence). This CDR3 contains 12 residues. The V gene lost 3 bases and the J gene lost 4 bases, with 4 bases spanning the gap. The CDR3 bases are TGTGCCACCAGCAGCCAGAATCAGCCCCAGCATTTT. Translated, it gives CATSSQNQPQHF.

This clone has only one observation. V gene TRBV13 combines with J gene TRBJ1-2; no firm D call. CDR3 size: 14 residues. The V and J ends lost 0 bases and 3 bases respectively, with 8 bases between them. Germline V gene sequence: CDR1 PRHDT, CDR2 FYEKMQ (reference sequence). The CDR3 DNA reads TGTGCCAGCAGCTTAGGACACAGCTACTATGGCTACACCTTC. Protein: CASSLGHSYYGYTF.

The chain links TRBV7-9 to TRBJ2-1; 7 positions match TRBD2. This CDR3 comprises 14 residues. Looked up from germline, CDR1 is SEHNR and CDR2 is FQNEAQ (reference sequence). Unmatched junction bases numbered 8, after V lost 4 bases and J lost 8 bases. The CDR3 protein is CASSSGLQFYEQFF. CDR3 DNA sequence: TGTGCCAGCAGCTCGGGACTACAGTTCTATGAGCAGTTCTTC.

In its sample, this clone ranks as medium-sized. CDR3 sequence reads: CASRWGSYSSYEQYF. CDR3 sequence (DNA): TGCGCCAGCCGATGGGGGTCTTACAGCTCCTACGAGCAGTACTTC. The chain recombines TRBV5-1 with TRBJ2-7; D possibly uses TRBD1 or TRBD2 (5 bases each). V lost 7 bases, J lost 0 bases, and 17 bases lay in between. The CDR3 spans 15 residues. Per the germline V gene, CDR1 is SGHRS and CDR2 is YFSETQ.

The gene calls are TRBV11-2 and TRBJ2-1; D is undetermined. V dropped 0 bases and J dropped 2 bases, with 8 bases sitting between them. In germline, CDR1 is SGHAT, CDR2 FQNNGV. The CDR3 runs to 15 residues. The chain's CDR3 is CASSLEGWTYNEQFF. In DNA form, the CDR3 reads TGTGCCAGCAGCTTAGAGGGGTGGACCTACAATGAGCAGTTCTTC.

This chain links TRBV27 with TRBJ2-7; 11 bases are shared with TRBD2. V trimming: 6 bases; J trimming: 4 bases; junction bases outside the gene matches: 8. Germline V gene sequence: CDR1 MNHEY, CDR2 SMNVEV (reference sequence). The CDR3 is 15 residues long. The DNA for the CDR3 is TGTGCCAGCAGGATCACTAGCGGGAGTAATTACGAGCAGTACTTC. Translation: CASRITSGSNYEQYF.

This chain joins TRBV5-4 and TRBJ2-7; 7 bases are shared with TRBD1. CDR3 length: 13 residues. With V trimmed by 10 bases and J by 0 bases, 7 bases remained unmatched. CDR1 and CDR2 from the germline V gene are SGHNT and YYREEE (reference sequence). The DNA of the CDR3 is TGTGCCTGGGGTGGGACAGTCTCCTACGAGCAGTACTTC. This codes for CAWGGTVSYEQYF.

The rearrangement uses TRBV4-2 and TRBJ2-7; 9 bases map to TRBD1. Germline lookup yields CDR1 LGHNA and CDR2 YNFKEQ. This CDR3 is 15 amino acids long. With V trimmed by 4 bases and J by 5 bases, 9 bases remained unmatched. This chain's CDR3 is CASSPLGTGSHEQYF. CDR3 DNA sequence: TGTGCCAGCAGCCCGTTAGGGACAGGGTCCCACGAGCAGTACTTC.

This chain uses TRBV9 with TRBJ2-1; 10 nucleotides line up with TRBD2. The ends lost 3 bases at V and 8 bases at J; junction bases unmatched: 11. The CDR3 contains 16 residues. CDR1 is SGDLS and CDR2 is YYNGEE in the germline V gene. The DNA for the CDR3 is TGTGCCAGCAGCGCCGCCGGGACTAGCGCTATGGATGAGCAGTTCTTC. Translation gives CASSAAGTSAMDEQFF.